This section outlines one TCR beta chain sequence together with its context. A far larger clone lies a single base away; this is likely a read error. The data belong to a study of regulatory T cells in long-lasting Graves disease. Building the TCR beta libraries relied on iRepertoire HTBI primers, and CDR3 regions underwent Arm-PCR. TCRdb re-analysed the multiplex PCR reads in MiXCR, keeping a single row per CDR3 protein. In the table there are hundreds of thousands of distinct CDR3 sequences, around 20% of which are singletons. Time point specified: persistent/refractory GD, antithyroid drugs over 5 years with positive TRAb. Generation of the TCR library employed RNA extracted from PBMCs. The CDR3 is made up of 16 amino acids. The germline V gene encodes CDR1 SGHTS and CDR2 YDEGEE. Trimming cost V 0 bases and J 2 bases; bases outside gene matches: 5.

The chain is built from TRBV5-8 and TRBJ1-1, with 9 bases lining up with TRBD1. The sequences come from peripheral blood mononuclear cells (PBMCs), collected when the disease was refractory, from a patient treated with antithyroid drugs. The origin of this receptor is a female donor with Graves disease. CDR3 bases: TGTGCCAGCAGCTTGGACAGGGGGCACGGAAACACTGAAGCTTTCTTT. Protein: CASSLDRGHGNTEAFF.